These 30 T cell receptor beta chains originate from one sample sequenced in a study of shared clonotypes between healthy human individuals. The data were produced by immunoSEQ multiplex PCR, yet TCRdb's version contains in-frame clones alone and is incomplete. The data show about 2,200,000 clones, about 92% seen once. Terminally differentiated effector memory CD45RA+ cells were excluded by CCR7 positive selection of CD45RO-negative cells. Material for sequencing was naive CD8+ T cells from PBMCs. The source of these receptors is a young man in good health. Some clones in this sample may be carry-over from other donors' samples.

This clone was detected only once. The CDR3 DNA reads TGTGCCAGCAGTTACGACAGGGACTTGGTGAACACTGAAGCTTTCTTT. This encodes CASSYDRDLVNTEAFF. The chain recombines TRBV6-6 with TRBJ1-1, with TRBD1 identical over 7 bases. V shed 2 bases and J 0 bases; nucleotides not matched to a gene: 6. The germline CDR1 and CDR2 sequences are MNHNY and SVGAGI (reference sequence). The CDR3 loop spans 16 amino acids.

V and J are TRBV7-9 and TRBJ2-5; 11 bases line up with TRBD2. Germline values: CDR1 SEHNR, CDR2 FQNEAQ (reference sequence). There are 16 residues in the CDR3. V lost 5 bases to trimming and J lost 4 bases; unmatched junction nucleotides: 9. The CDR3 DNA sequence: TGTGCCAGCAGCGTACCGACTAGCGGGATGGGAGAGACCCAGTACTTC. This gives the protein CASSVPTSGMGETQYF. The full variable domain, rest sourced from reference TRBV7-9 and TRBJ2-5, is DTGVSQNPRHKITKRGQNVTFRCDPISEHNRLYWYRQTLGQGPEFLTYFQNEAQLEKSRLLSDRFSAERPKGSFSTLEIQRTEQGDSAMYLCASSVPTSGMGETQYFGPGTRLLVL.

This clone was observed once. This rearrangement joins TRBV11-2 to TRBJ2-7; 9 bases are shared with TRBD2. Germline V gene sequence: CDR1 SGHAT, CDR2 FQNNGV. The CDR3 totals 15 residues. Trimming removed 4 bases from V and 4 bases from J; junction bases left unmatched: 8. In nucleotides, the CDR3 is TGTGCCAGCAGCTCTTCGGGACTAGCAGGTTACGAGCAGTACTTC. This encodes CASSSSGLAGYEQYF.

About this clone itself: Within the sample, other DNA sequences also encode this same CDR3. Written as DNA, the CDR3 is TGTGCCAGCAGCTTAAGACAGGGGGCATGGGAGACCCAGTACTTC. Amino acid sequence: CASSLRQGAWETQYF. The chain employs TRBV7-9 and TRBJ2-5, with 10 bases aligning to TRBD1. Germline CDR1 and CDR2: SEHNR and FQNEAQ (reference sequence). Germline trimming cut 2 bases from V and 5 bases from J; bases unmatched to any gene: 5. This CDR3 contains 15 residues. Drawing the rest from reference TRBV7-9 and TRBJ2-5, the complete variable domain is DTGVSQNPRHKITKRGQNVTFRCDPISEHNRLYWYRQTLGQGPEFLTYFQNEAQLEKSRLLSDRFSAERPKGSFSTLEIQRTEQGDSAMYLCASSLRQGAWETQYFGPGTRLLVL.

J is TRBJ2-1 and V is TRBV7-3, with D tentatively TRBD2 (5 bases). Germline V gives CDR1 SGHTA, CDR2 FQGTGA. The V end was cut by 8 bases, the J end by 1 base, with 9 bases between. The CDR3 consists of 13 residues. CDR3 sequence (DNA): TGTGCCAGCGCATGGAGGTCCTACAATGAGCAGTTCTTC. Protein: CASAWRSYNEQFF. Together with reference TRBV7-3 and TRBJ2-1, the CDR3 gives the full variable domain: GAGVSQTPSNKVTEKGKYVELRCDPISGHTALYWYRQSLGQGPEFLIYFQGTGAADDSGLPNDRFFAVRPEGSVSTLKIQRTERGDSAVYLCASAWRSYNEQFFGPGTRLTVL.

The chain joins TRBV7-9 to TRBJ1-4; D is ambiguous. V lost 1 base to trimming and J lost 3 bases, with 9 bases between them. Germline loops: CDR1 SEHNR, CDR2 FQNEAQ (reference sequence). CDR3 length: 15 amino acids. In DNA form, the CDR3 reads TGTGCCAGCAGCTTAGTAGTCCGGGCTAATGAAAAACTGTTTTTT. This encodes CASSLVVRANEKLFF. Using reference TRBV7-9 and TRBJ1-4 for the parts outside the CDR3, the full variable domain is DTGVSQNPRHKITKRGQNVTFRCDPISEHNRLYWYRQTLGQGPEFLTYFQNEAQLEKSRLLSDRFSAERPKGSFSTLEIQRTEQGDSAMYLCASSLVVRANEKLFFGSGTQLSVL.

The chain employs TRBV9 and TRBJ2-7; 9 bases are a match to TRBD2. Germline assignment: CDR1 SGDLS and CDR2 YYNGEE. The V gene end was trimmed by 3 bases and the J gene end by 7 bases; junction bases not matched to a gene: 14. The CDR3 sequence is 16 residues long. CDR3 DNA sequence: TGTGCCAGCAGCGGAGGAAGTTGGCTAGCGGGATGGGAGCAGTACTTC. Translated, it gives CASSGGSWLAGWEQYF.

The chain recombines TRBV15 with TRBJ2-7; either TRBD1 or TRBD2 may supply D (5 bases each). The CDR3 consists of 15 residues. The germline V gene encodes CDR1 LNHNV and CDR2 YYDKDF (reference sequence). The ends were cut back, 3 bases at V and 4 bases at J, with 16 bases in the middle. The CDR3 sequence is CATSSAGTLRYEQYF. CDR3 bases: TGTGCCACCAGCAGCGCCGGGACCTTAAGGTACGAGCAGTACTTC.

The V call is TRBV19, the J call TRBJ2-3; D unclear. Trimming pared 7 bases from V and 4 bases from J, leaving 12 bases between. The CDR3 totals 13 residues. From germline, CDR1 is LNHDA and CDR2 SQIVND (reference sequence). CDR3 sequence (DNA): TGTGCCAGTACCCCGGGCCGGGCAGATACGCAGTATTTT. It yields the protein CASTPGRADTQYF.

There are a few counts of this clone. The gene calls are TRBV19 and TRBJ2-1; D is unclear. V gave up 6 bases and J gave up 6 bases, with 9 bases separating them. CDR1 is LNHDA, CDR2 SQIVND, per germline (reference sequence). CDR3 length: 12 residues. In DNA form, the CDR3 reads TGTGCCAGTAGGGGCCCAGTCAATGAGCAGTTCTTC. This encodes CASRGPVNEQFF.

On this clone itself: In the same sample, other DNA sequences code for this CDR3. V usage is TRBV7-3 and J usage is TRBJ2-1; 8 positions match TRBD1. Per the germline V gene, CDR1 is SGHTA and CDR2 is FQGTGA. The CDR3 consists of 15 residues. The junction had 0 bases not matched to a gene; V was cut back by 0 bases and J by 2 bases. The CDR3 coding sequence is TGTGCCAGCAGCTTAACACAGGGGGCCTACAATGAGCAGTTCTTC. Protein sequence: CASSLTQGAYNEQFF.

The V call is TRBV19, the J call TRBJ2-1; 11 bases fit TRBD1. The germline gives CDR1 LNHDA, CDR2 SQIVND (reference sequence). J was trimmed by 8 bases and V by 5 bases; bases with no gene match: 11. The CDR3 is 16 amino acids. The DNA of the CDR3 is TGTGCCAGTAGTCCCCGGACAGGGGGCTTTTGGGATGAGCAGTTCTTC. This sequence encodes CASSPRTGGFWDEQFF.

This clone was observed a handful of times. This chain uses TRBV9 with TRBJ1-1, with D possibly being TRBD1 (6 bases). Germline CDR1 is SGDLS and CDR2 is YYNGEE. The CDR3 length is 12 residues. Trimming removed 6 bases from V and 0 bases from J, with 6 bases in between. This CDR3 is CASKGVNTEAFF. The DNA of the CDR3 is TGTGCCAGCAAGGGGGTGAACACTGAAGCTTTCTTT.

This chain joins TRBV15 and TRBJ2-7, with 13 positions matching TRBD2. The CDR3 has 14 residues. Germline loops: CDR1 LNHNV, CDR2 YYDKDF (reference sequence). The ends lost 6 bases at V and 7 bases at J; junction bases unmatched: 6. CDR3 amino acids: CATRDGLAGEEQYF. The CDR3 DNA reads TGTGCCACCAGGGATGGACTAGCGGGAGAAGAGCAGTACTTC.

The V call is TRBV6-1, the J call TRBJ1-2; D may be TRBD1 (5 bases). Germline V CDR1 and CDR2: MNHNS, SASEGT. With 3 bases removed from V and 4 bases from J, the gap between germline ends came to 15 bases. The length of the CDR3 is 15 residues. This CDR3 is CASSETTAGFYGYTF. CDR3 sequence (DNA): TGTGCCAGCAGTGAGACGACAGCAGGGTTCTATGGCTACACCTTC.

The V and J genes are TRBV29-1 and TRBJ1-2; D remains unclear. The V end lost 3 bases, the J end lost 8 bases, and 10 bases lay between the germline ends. The length of the CDR3 is 11 residues. Per the germline V gene, CDR1 is SQVTM and CDR2 is ANQGSEA. The CDR3 DNA sequence: TGCAGCGTTGAGTTCCGTGGAGGCTACACCTTC. Translating gives CSVEFRGGYTF. The whole variable domain, remainder taken from reference TRBV29-1 and TRBJ1-2, is SAVISQKPSRDICQRGTSLTIQCQVDSQVTMMFWYRQQPGQSLTLIATANQGSEATYESGFVIDKFPISRPNLTFSTLTVSNMSPEDSSIYLCSVEFRGGYTFGSGTRLTVV.

J is TRBJ1-4 and V is TRBV7-2; D uncertain. The ends were cut back, 3 bases at V and 4 bases at J, with 6 bases in the middle. Germline V gene data show CDR1 as SGHTA and CDR2 as FQGNSA. The CDR3 is 13 residues long. The CDR3, as DNA: TGTGCCAGCAGCTTGGGATTTAATGAAAAACTGTTTTTT. Residues: CASSLGFNEKLFF.

The chain is built from TRBV7-9 and TRBJ1-2, with 10 bases lining up with TRBD1. The germline V gene encodes CDR1 SEHNR and CDR2 FQNEAQ (reference sequence). The V gene end was trimmed by 6 bases and the J gene end by 7 bases; junction bases not matched to a gene: 8. The CDR3 sequence is 14 residues long. The CDR3 region is CASSTGTGVPGYTF. CDR3 sequence (DNA): TGTGCCAGCAGTACCGGGACAGGGGTTCCTGGCTACACCTTC.

The gene calls are TRBV7-9 and TRBJ2-5; 8 nucleotides align to TRBD2. The CDR3 consists of 16 residues. Germline V gene lookup returns CDR1 SEHNR and CDR2 FQNEAQ (reference sequence). The V gene end was trimmed by 5 bases and the J gene end by 2 bases; junction bases not matched to a gene: 10. The CDR3 sequence is CASSAMGREAQETQYF. The CDR3 DNA reads TGTGCCAGCAGCGCGATGGGGCGGGAGGCTCAAGAGACCCAGTACTTC.

The V call is TRBV5-1, the J call TRBJ2-7; 11 bases are a match to TRBD1. V lost 4 bases, J lost 2 bases, and 11 bases stayed unmatched. The V gene's germline CDR1 is SGHRS and CDR2 YFSETQ. The CDR3 consists of 17 residues. This CDR3 is CASSPLPGQGGTYEQYF. CDR3 sequence (DNA): TGCGCCAGCAGCCCGTTACCGGGACAGGGGGGAACCTACGAGCAGTACTTC. The variable domain in full, completed from reference TRBV5-1 and TRBJ2-7, reads KAGVTQTPRYLIKTRGQQVTLSCSPISGHRSVSWYQQTPGQGLQFLFEYFSETQRNKGNFPGRFSGRQFSNSRSEMNVSTLELGDSALYLCASSPLPGQGGTYEQYFGPGTRLTVT.

This clone is a singleton in its sample. The rearrangement links TRBV4-1 to TRBJ1-4, with 7 bases that match TRBD1. The V segment lost 4 bases and the J segment 5 bases; nucleotides outside the gene matches: 4. CDR3 length: 14 amino acids. Germline loops: CDR1 MGHRA, CDR2 YSYEKL. The CDR3 nucleotides are TGCGCCAGCAGCCTCCGGGACAGAAATGAAAAACTGTTTTTT. It specifies CASSLRDRNEKLFF.

This clone was seen a single time. Other DNA sequences in this sample translate to the same CDR3. The chain recombines TRBV6-5 with TRBJ2-7; possible D gene TRBD1, 5 bases. This CDR3 is 16 amino acids long. Per germline, CDR1 MNHEY and CDR2 SVGAGI. Trimming stripped 0 bases from V and 2 bases from J, with 14 bases between. For the CDR3, the DNA is TGTGCCAGCAGTTACTCGACCGGACAAACTACCTACGAGCAGTACTTC. Amino acids: CASSYSTGQTTYEQYF.

The chain carries TRBV9 and TRBJ1-5; 10 bases agree with TRBD1. Germline-derived CDR1 and CDR2 are SGDLS and YYNGEE. The CDR3 loop spans 16 amino acids. Trimming removed 4 bases from V and 2 bases from J; junction bases left unmatched: 6. In nucleotides, the CDR3 is TGTGCCAGCAGCCCGGGGACAGGGGTCGGCAATCAGCCCCAGCATTTT. This codes for CASSPGTGVGNQPQHF.

The chain has TRBV18 and TRBJ2-1; TRBD1 matches at 7 bases. Germline trimming cut 3 bases from V and 4 bases from J; bases unmatched to any gene: 12. The CDR3 covers 17 residues. Per germline, CDR1 KGHSH and CDR2 LQKENI. The CDR3 coding sequence is TGTGCCAGCTCACCTTCCGACAGGGTCCCGAGTTACAATGAGCAGTTCTTC. Protein sequence: CASSPSDRVPSYNEQFF. Full variable domain (rest looked up from reference TRBV18 and TRBJ2-1): NAGVMQNPRHLVRRRGQEARLRCSPMKGHSHVYWYRQLPEEGLKFMVYLQKENIIDESGMPKERFSAEFPKEGPSILRIQQVVRGDSAAYFCASSPSDRVPSYNEQFFGPGTRLTVL.

The chain employs TRBV28 and TRBJ2-3, with D perhaps matching TRBD1 (5 bases). V shed 6 bases and J shed 2 bases, with 18 bases lying between them. This CDR3 spans 16 amino acids. CDR1 is MDHEN and CDR2 is SYDVKM in the germline V gene. The CDR3 here is CASRLRQPVDTDTQYF. The CDR3, as DNA: TGTGCCAGCAGATTACGACAGCCCGTCGACACAGATACGCAGTATTTT.

The V call is TRBV5-1, the J call TRBJ2-3, with 8 bases identical to TRBD2. The CDR3 loop spans 15 amino acids. Trimming took 1 base from V and 0 from J; bases not matched to a gene: 1. Germline V gene data show CDR1 as SGHRS and CDR2 as YFSETQ. The CDR3 is CASSLPSGSTDTQYF. DNA of the CDR3: TGCGCCAGCAGCTTGCCTAGCGGGAGCACAGATACGCAGTATTTT.

The J gene is TRBJ1-2, the V gene TRBV27; 8 bases are shared with TRBD1. CDR1 is MNHEY and CDR2 is SMNVEV in the germline V gene (reference sequence). This CDR3 has 15 amino acids. Trimming removed 5 bases from V and 8 bases from J; junction bases left unmatched: 13. CDR3 bases: TGTGCCAGCAGTCCTTCGACAGGGGCGATGGGGGGCTACACCTTC. It translates to CASSPSTGAMGGYTF.

The rearrangement links TRBV9 to TRBJ2-3, with TRBD2 as a possible D gene (6 bases). The CDR3 runs 15 residues. Per germline, CDR1 SGDLS and CDR2 YYNGEE. V was pared by 3 bases and J by 4 bases, with 15 bases between. CDR3 nucleotides: TGTGCCAGCAGCGCACCTTACTGGGAGGCAGATACGCAGTATTTT. Translated, it gives CASSAPYWEADTQYF. Full variable domain (missing parts from reference TRBV9 and TRBJ2-3): DSGVTQTPKHLITATGQRVTLRCSPRSGDLSVYWYQQSLDQGLQFLIQYYNGEERAKGNILERFSAQQFPDLHSELNLSSLELGDSALYFCASSAPYWEADTQYFGPGTRLTVL.

The chain couples TRBV2 to TRBJ2-5; 7 bases line up with TRBD2. V dropped 4 bases and J dropped 1; count of bases not matched to a gene: 9. This CDR3 contains 16 residues. Germline V gene sequence: CDR1 SNHLY, CDR2 FYNNEI. CDR3 residues: CASSAWTRRPQETQYF. For the CDR3, the DNA is TGTGCCAGCAGTGCCTGGACTAGGAGGCCCCAAGAGACCCAGTACTTC.

This clone was picked up one time. This chain connects TRBV18 to TRBJ2-3, with unresolved D. CDR1 KGHSH and CDR2 LQKENI come from the germline V gene. This CDR3 has 10 amino acids. Trimming shortened V by 9 bases and J by 0 bases, and 1 base separated the two germline ends. CDR3: CARSTDTQYF. DNA of the CDR3: TGTGCCAGGAGCACAGATACGCAGTATTTT.